This passage covers 30 T cell receptor beta chains from one sample sequenced in a study of blood T cell repertoires in COVID-19 (dated by TCRdb to 2020 to 2021). Library preparation employed the immunoSEQ multiplex PCR assay. TCRdb took this table from immuneACCESS and kept in-frame rearrangements with V and J called. Such tables lack part of the clones; where checked against another copy, unresolved V genes explain under half of the gap, and the rest is unexplained. The sample table holds about 97,000 clones, of which roughly 86% were seen once. Of the sample, roughly 21% is held by the ten largest clones. Sequencing was performed on peripheral blood. These TCRs come from a human donor in a cohort sampled during active COVID-19.

DNA of the CDR3: TGTGCCAGCATCCCGGGGTTCGGCGACGAGCAGTACTTC. This encodes CASIPGFGDEQYF. V usage is TRBV25-1 and J usage is TRBJ2-7; D might be TRBD2 (5 bases). Germline V gene sequence: CDR1 MGHDK, CDR2 SYGVNS. V was trimmed by 7 bases and J by 5 bases, leaving 15 bases between them. The CDR3 consists of 13 residues.

The chain is built from TRBV5-1 and TRBJ2-5; D not resolved. The CDR3 totals 13 residues. V shed 0 bases and J shed 5 bases, with 8 bases lying between them. Looked up from germline, CDR1 is SGHRS and CDR2 is YFSETQ. The CDR3 spells CASSLEPGETQYF. CDR3 bases: TGCGCCAGCAGCTTGGAGCCCGGGGAGACCCAGTACTTC.

The chain has TRBV19 and TRBJ2-1; unclear D gene. V gave up 3 bases and J gave up 5 bases, with 11 bases separating them. The CDR3 has 14 amino acids. Germline loops: CDR1 LNHDA, CDR2 SQIVND (reference sequence). Here the CDR3 reads CASSILDLNNEQFF. CDR3 bases: TGTGCCAGTAGTATCCTCGACTTGAACAATGAGCAGTTCTTC.

The V and J genes are TRBV6-4 and TRBJ1-1; D ambiguous. V lost 5 bases and J lost 0, with 10 bases in between. This CDR3 spans 14 amino acids. Germline loops: CDR1 MRHNA, CDR2 SNTAGT. The CDR3 here is CASSKTQVNTEAFF. CDR3 DNA sequence: TGTGCCAGCAGTAAGACCCAGGTGAACACTGAAGCTTTCTTT.

V and J are TRBV5-5 and TRBJ2-2; 10 nucleotides align to TRBD2. The germline CDR1 and CDR2 sequences are SGHKS and YYEKEE (reference sequence). Trimming removed 5 bases from V and 1 base from J; junction bases left unmatched: 5. The CDR3 runs 16 residues. Here the CDR3 reads CASRPLAGVNTGELFF. CDR3 DNA sequence: TGTGCCAGCAGGCCTCTAGCGGGGGTGAACACCGGGGAGCTGTTTTTT.

Only one count was recorded for this clone. The chain carries TRBV19 and TRBJ1-6, with D maybe TRBD1 (6 bases). Germline CDR1 reads LNHDA; CDR2 reads SQIVND (reference sequence). The CDR3 contains 15 residues. V was pared by 11 bases and J by 5 bases, with 19 bases between. The CDR3 coding sequence is TGTGCCTCCCGCGGGGGGGCCGGAGATAATTCACCCCTCCACTTT. Encoded protein: CASRGGAGDNSPLHF.

The chain carries TRBV9 and TRBJ2-4, with D perhaps matching TRBD1 (7 bases). CDR3 length: 19 amino acids. Trimming took 0 bases from V and 0 from J, leaving 19 bases between them. Germline V lookup: CDR1 SGDLS, CDR2 YYNGEE. This chain's CDR3 is CASSVGLGSGGIAKNIQYF. CDR3 nucleotides: TGTGCCAGCAGCGTAGGTCTGGGATCAGGGGGGATAGCCAAAAACATTCAGTACTTC.

V gene TRBV5-1 combines with J gene TRBJ2-2; TRBD2 aligns across 12 bases. With 7 bases clipped from V and 7 bases from J, the junction kept 17 bases outside the gene matches. The length of the CDR3 is 18 residues. In germline, CDR1 is SGHRS, CDR2 YFSETQ. The CDR3 sequence is CASLPIETSGSRNGELFF. CDR3 sequence (DNA): TGCGCCAGCCTCCCAATCGAGACTAGCGGGAGTAGAAACGGGGAGCTGTTTTTT.

The chain carries TRBV6-5 and TRBJ2-7; tentatively, D is TRBD1 (6 bases). The CDR3 length is 14 residues. Deletions cut 6 bases from V and 0 bases from J, with 12 bases between. The germline CDR1 and CDR2 sequences are MNHEY and SVGAGI. DNA for the CDR3: TGTGCCAGCAGCCTAGGGGGATCCTCCTACGAGCAGTACTTC. Residues: CASSLGGSSYEQYF.

This chain joins TRBV29-1 and TRBJ2-7, with D maybe TRBD1 (5 bases). Per germline, CDR1 SQVTM and CDR2 ANQGSEA. Trimming took 3 bases from V and 3 from J, leaving 9 bases between them. The CDR3 consists of 12 residues. The CDR3 sequence: CSVEGRDYEQYF. The DNA of the CDR3 is TGCAGCGTTGAGGGCAGGGACTACGAGCAGTACTTC.

This clone was detected only a few times. The chain links TRBV6-5 to TRBJ2-1; tentatively, D is TRBD2 (5 bases). CDR3 length: 14 residues. Trimming removed 6 bases from V and 6 bases from J, with 15 bases in between. Per germline, CDR1 MNHEY and CDR2 SVGAGI. The CDR3 nucleotides are TGTGCCAGCAGGCTGGGGAGCGGATTCAATGAGCAGTTCTTC. It translates to CASRLGSGFNEQFF.

The rearrangement links TRBV28 to TRBJ2-2, with D maybe TRBD1 (5 bases). V was cut by 4 bases and J by 6 bases, with 9 bases left in between. The germline CDR1 and CDR2 sequences are MDHEN and SYDVKM. The length of the CDR3 is 13 residues. The chain's CDR3 is CASSWAGPGELFF. The CDR3 nucleotides read TGTGCCAGCAGTTGGGCAGGGCCCGGGGAGCTGTTTTTT.

This chain links TRBV12-3 or TRBV12-4 with TRBJ1-2, with D hard to call. Trimming shortened V by 11 bases and J by 0 bases, and 7 bases separated the two germline ends. The CDR3 is 11 residues long. The CDR3 DNA reads TGTGCCCTATCGGCTAACTATGGCTACACCTTC. It codes for CALSANYGYTF.

The rearrangement uses TRBV10-3 and TRBJ2-7, with a possible D match to TRBD1 (6 bases). Deletions cut 0 bases from V and 5 bases from J, with 11 bases between. There are 14 residues in the CDR3. From germline, CDR1 is ENHRY and CDR2 SYGVKD. The CDR3 nucleotides are TGTGCCATCAGTGAGTCGACCAGGGGTAACGAGCAGTACTTC. This gives the protein CAISESTRGNEQYF.

J is TRBJ2-7 and V is TRBV3-1 (or the pseudogene TRBV3-2); the D gene is possibly TRBD2 (6 bases). The germline CDR1 and CDR2 sequences are LGHDT and YNNKEL (reference sequence). The CDR3 covers 16 residues. The germline V and J ends were trimmed by 1 base and 2 bases, with 15 bases remaining between them. As DNA, the CDR3 is TGTGCCAGCAGCCAAGGATTGATTAGCGGCACCTACGAGCAGTACTTC. This gives the protein CASSQGLISGTYEQYF.

This chain links TRBV6-5 with TRBJ1-1; weak D call: TRBD1 (6 bases). Germline-derived CDR1 and CDR2 are MNHEY and SVGAGI. CDR3 length: 14 amino acids. Trimming cost V 6 bases and J 1 base, with 12 bases left between them. The CDR3 protein is CASRLTTGNTEAFF. The CDR3 DNA sequence: TGTGCCAGCAGACTGACGACAGGGAACACTGAAGCTTTCTTT.

The chain combines TRBV7-8 with TRBJ1-1; perhaps TRBD1 as D (5 bases). The CDR3 runs to 17 residues. Trimming removed 4 bases from V and 0 bases from J, with 18 bases in between. Germline CDR1 and CDR2: SGHVS and FQNEAQ. For the CDR3, the DNA is TGTGCCAGCAGCTCCGACAGTACTCAACACATGAACACTGAAGCTTTCTTT. Translated, it gives CASSSDSTQHMNTEAFF. Full variable domain (remainder filled in from reference TRBV7-8 and TRBJ1-1): GAGVSQSPRYKVAKRGQDVALRCDPISGHVSLFWYQQALGQGPEFLTYFQNEAQLDKSGLPSDRFFAERPEGSVSTLKIQRTQQEDSAVYLCASSSDSTQHMNTEAFFGQGTRLTVV.

The V and J genes are TRBV7-8 and TRBJ2-7; perhaps TRBD2 as D (5 bases). Trimming pared 1 base from V and 2 bases from J, leaving 9 bases between. This CDR3 is built from 14 residues. Germline lookup yields CDR1 SGHVS and CDR2 FQNEAQ. CDR3 loop: CASSLGGQAYEQYF. The DNA for the CDR3 is TGTGCCAGCAGCTTAGGCGGGCAAGCCTACGAGCAGTACTTC.

This chain connects TRBV6-5 to TRBJ2-7, with 9 bases matching TRBD1. From germline, CDR1 is MNHEY and CDR2 SVGAGI. Trimming at V came to 6 bases and at J to 3 bases, leaving 6 bases not matched to a gene. The CDR3 is 14 amino acids. DNA of the CDR3: TGTGCCAGCAGGGCCCCGGGACAGGGCTACGAGCAGTACTTC. Its translation is CASRAPGQGYEQYF.

This clone was seen only once. The V call is TRBV6-2 or TRBV6-3, the J call TRBJ2-7; 11 bases align to TRBD2. This CDR3 has 16 amino acids. V lost 5 bases to trimming and J lost 5 bases; unmatched junction nucleotides: 11. From germline, CDR1 is MNHEY and CDR2 SVGEGT. In DNA, the CDR3 is TGTGCCAGCAGTAAACTAGCGGGAGTTACCGTAAACGAGCAGTACTTC. This codes for CASSKLAGVTVNEQYF.

V usage is TRBV28 and J usage is TRBJ1-4; 8 nucleotides align to TRBD1. Germline V CDR1 and CDR2: MDHEN, SYDVKM. The CDR3 runs 13 residues. V was clipped by 5 bases and J by 16 bases; unmatched bases: 12. DNA of the CDR3: TGTGCCAGCAGTCCCGTCCCAGGGGGCACGCGGTTTTTT. This sequence encodes CASSPVPGGTRFF.

J is TRBJ1-1 and V is TRBV5-8; perhaps TRBD1 as D (5 bases). Looked up from germline, CDR1 is SGHTS and CDR2 is YDEGEE. The germline V and J ends were trimmed by 3 bases and 0 bases, with 12 bases remaining between them. The CDR3 sequence is 15 residues long. This chain's CDR3 is CASSYLGGMNTEAFF. CDR3 DNA: TGTGCCAGCAGCTACCTTGGGGGGATGAACACTGAAGCTTTCTTT.

The rearrangement links TRBV4-1 to TRBJ1-5; 9 bases map to TRBD1. This CDR3 region has 15 residues. J lost 7 bases, V lost 1 base, and 5 bases had no gene match. Germline V gene data show CDR1 as MGHRA and CDR2 as YSYEKL. The CDR3 sequence: CASSQAGTGLQPQHF. In DNA form, the CDR3 reads TGCGCCAGCAGCCAAGCCGGGACAGGGTTGCAGCCCCAGCATTTT.

As to this clone: Germline and junction disagree at one end, which may indicate a read error. The chain links TRBV7-2 to TRBJ2-1; 9 nucleotides agree with TRBD2. This CDR3 is built from 15 residues. The germline V gene has CDR1 SGHTA and CDR2 FQGNSA. The CDR3 reads CASSLAGSSYNEQFF. CDR3 DNA: TGTGCCAGCAGCCTAGCGGGGAGCTCCTACAATGAGCAGTTCTTC.

The chain uses TRBV3-1 (or the pseudogene TRBV3-2) and TRBJ2-1; maybe TRBD1 (7 bases). Germline CDR1 and CDR2: LGHDT and YNNKEL (reference sequence). Trimming removed 1 base at V and 7 bases at J, with 17 bases between. CDR3 length equals 16 residues. CDR3 sequence reads: CASSQAGGTPQNEQFF. The CDR3 DNA reads as TGTGCCAGCAGCCAAGCAGGGGGGACCCCACAGAATGAGCAGTTCTTC.

The rearrangement joins TRBV7-2 to TRBJ2-7, with D maybe TRBD1 (6 bases). Germline CDR1 and CDR2: SGHTA and FQGNSA. V was pared by 4 bases and J by 6 bases, with 13 bases between. The CDR3 spans 13 residues. Here the CDR3 DNA reads TGTGCCAGCAGCTCCCCGACAGGTTCCGAGCAGTACTTC. It translates to CASSSPTGSEQYF.

This clone was detected once. The chain combines TRBV5-6 with TRBJ2-5; TRBD2 matches at 10 bases. This CDR3 region has 16 residues. The germline CDR1 and CDR2 sequences are SGHDT and YYEEEE. V was clipped by 4 bases and J by 2 bases; unmatched bases: 8. The CDR3 here is CASSEKGLALQETQYF. The CDR3, as DNA: TGTGCCAGCAGCGAGAAGGGACTAGCGCTTCAAGAGACCCAGTACTTC.

The chain has TRBV3-1 (or the pseudogene TRBV3-2) and TRBJ1-1; tentatively, D is TRBD1 (6 bases). The length of the CDR3 is 14 residues. Per the germline V gene, CDR1 is LGHDT and CDR2 is YNNKEL (reference sequence). V was clipped by 4 bases and J by 2 bases, with 11 bases between them. CDR3 DNA: TGTGCCAGCAGCCCCGGGACAACTAACACTGAAGCTTTCTTT. Amino acids: CASSPGTTNTEAFF.

This rearrangement joins TRBV4-1 to TRBJ2-5; TRBD2 aligns across 11 bases. V gave up 1 base and J gave up 4 bases; unmatched junction bases: 8. This CDR3 is 17 amino acids long. The germline gives CDR1 MGHRA, CDR2 YSYEKL. The CDR3 region has the DNA TGCGCCAGCAGCCAAGTAGGTCTAGCGGGAGGAGGAGAGACCCAGTACTTC. Its translation is CASSQVGLAGGGETQYF.

The chain links TRBV5-1 to TRBJ2-2; 7 positions agree with TRBD1. The CDR3 extends over 14 amino acids. J gave up 6 bases and V 3 bases, and 5 bases lay outside the gene matches. Germline CDR1 reads SGHRS; CDR2 reads YFSETQ. For the CDR3, the DNA is TGCGCCAGCAGCTCCTTCGACAGGGCCGGGGAGCTGTTTTTT. This gives the protein CASSSFDRAGELFF.